The entry below gives a single T cell receptor (beta chain) sequence along with its context. Its target is unknown. The record originates from a study of shared clonotypes between healthy human individuals. The DNA input per sorted-subset replicate PCR was 200 ng, corresponding to some 27,000 T cell genomes. Data came from immunoSEQ multiplex PCR; TCRdb stores just in-frame clones and leaves some out. In the table there are about 2.1 million clones, about 93% of which are singletons. CD45RO-negative, CCR7-selected cells formed the naive CD8 fraction, which excluded terminally differentiated effector memory CD45RA+ cells. Study-wide results and limits: The authors expected sequencing depth to affect clonotype sharing among donors. Only blood was sampled, and tissue TCR repertoires likely differ from blood ones. Rarefaction curves obtained for sorted subsets showed sequencing incomplete despite large depth.

Trimming cost V 2 bases and J 2 bases; bases outside gene matches: 7. CDR3 length: 15 amino acids. CDR1 GTSNPN and CDR2 SVGIG come from the germline V gene (reference sequence). This clonotype was obtained from a man between 18 and 35 years old in good health. Some clones in this sample may be carry-over from other donors' samples. The chain links TRBV30 to TRBJ2-5, with 8 positions matching TRBD1. The specimen was naive CD8+ T cells from PBMCs. The CDR3 DNA reads as TGTGCCTGGAGTACGGGACAGGCGATACAAGAGACCCAGTACTTC. Protein sequence: CAWSTGQAIQETQYF. Looking up the rest from reference TRBV30 and TRBJ2-5 gives the full variable domain: SQTIHQWPATLVQPVGSPLSLECTVEGTSNPNLYWYRQAAGRGLQLLFYSVGIGQISSEVPQNLSASRPQDRQFILSSKKLLLSDSGFYLCAWSTGQAIQETQYFGPGTRLLVL.